Detailed here is one T cell receptor beta chain. This record belongs to a study of regulatory T cells in long-lasting Graves disease. CDR1 and CDR2 from the germline V gene are MNHEY and SVGEGT. This CDR3 has 14 residues. With 3 bases removed from V and 3 bases from J, the gap between germline ends came to 11 bases. Construction of TCR beta libraries relied on iRepertoire HTBI primers and on Arm-PCR targeting CDR3 regions. One entry per CDR3 protein results from TCRdb running MiXCR on the multiplex PCR reads. There are around 500,000 distinct CDR3 sequences in the sample; more than 20% occur only once, and about 8.3% lies in the top ten. Time point reported: persistent/refractory GD, antithyroid drugs over 5 years with positive TRAb. The TCR library was made from RNA that had been extracted from PBMCs in TRIzol.

The source material was peripheral blood mononuclear cells (PBMCs), sampled when the disease was refractory, from a patient treated with antithyroid drugs. The chain recombines TRBV6-2 or TRBV6-3 with TRBJ1-1, with D possibly TRBD1 on 5 matching bases. The sequence came from a female donor with Graves disease. CDR3 DNA sequence: TGTGCCAGCAGTTATGAGGGGAGCTACACTGAAGCTTTCTTT. Protein product: CASSYEGSYTEAFF.